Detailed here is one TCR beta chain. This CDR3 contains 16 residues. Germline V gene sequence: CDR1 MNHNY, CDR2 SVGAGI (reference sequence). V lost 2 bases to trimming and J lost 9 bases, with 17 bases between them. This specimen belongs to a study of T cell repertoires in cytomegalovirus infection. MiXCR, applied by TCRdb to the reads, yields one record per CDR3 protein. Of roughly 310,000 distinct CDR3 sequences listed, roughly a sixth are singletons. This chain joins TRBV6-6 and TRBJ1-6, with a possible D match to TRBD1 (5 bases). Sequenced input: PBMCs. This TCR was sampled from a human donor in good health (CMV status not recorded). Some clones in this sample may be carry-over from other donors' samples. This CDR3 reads CASSYVRGRGASPLHF. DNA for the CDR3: TGTGCCAGCAGTTACGTCCGGGGGAGGGGAGCTTCACCCCTCCACTTT.